This T cell receptor beta chain was observed in a study of PD-1 blockade in mismatch repair-deficient tumors. The wider study: Patients had over ten mismatch repair-deficient cancer types and were previously treated and progressing. General study results and limits: Rapid post-treatment expansion, then contraction, generally preceding radiologic response, marked tumor-resident clones.

Every patient had mismatch repair deficiency by PCR or immunohistochemistry. Three pembrolizumab responders had their TCRs sequenced. The V and J ends lost 6 bases and 2 bases respectively, with 6 bases between them. The V gene's germline CDR1 is MNHNS and CDR2 SASEGT. The CDR3 is made up of 12 amino acids. Clones were read by immunoSEQ multiplex PCR, and TCRdb kept only the in-frame ones, dropping some. The table has tens of thousands of clones, more than 75% seen once; the top ten hold about 5%. Concerning this clone: Its matching antigen is unknown.

The V gene is TRBV6-1, the J gene TRBJ2-3; no reliable D call. Sequencing used peripheral blood, obtained 2 weeks after starting pembrolizumab. The clonotype originates from an adult with mismatch repair-deficient cancer. CDR3 region: CASRYPTDTQYF. Here the CDR3 DNA reads TGTGCCAGCAGGTACCCCACAGATACGCAGTATTTT.